The sequence of this T cell receptor beta chain was determined in a study of T cell repertoires in cytomegalovirus infection. Study outcomes and limitations: CMV carriers having the relevant HLA were flagged by cumulative public TCR beta family frequency. The response measured ex vivo was dominated by TCR beta clonotypes (HLA-C-restricted and CMV-specific).

The CDR3 loop spans 15 amino acids. Trimming removed 0 bases at V and 6 bases at J, with 9 bases between. Germline lookup yields CDR1 LGHNA and CDR2 YNFKEQ. Of note for this clonotype: Its target is not known.

TCRdb analysed the reads with MiXCR anew, one entry per CDR3 protein. The sample includes nearly 550,000 distinct CDR3 sequences, approximately 15% of them seen just once. What was sequenced was CD8+ T cells from PBMCs. This sequence was found in a human donor in good health (CMV status not recorded). Some clones in this sample may be carry-over from other donors' samples. The chain recombines TRBV4-2 with TRBJ1-6, with no clear D. In DNA, the CDR3 is TGTGCCAGCAGCCAAGAAGGAGCTATTAATTCACCCCTCCACTTT. It is translated as CASSQEGAINSPLHF.